A single sample gave rise to the 24 T cell receptor beta chains below, sequenced in a study of human T cells and chemical hapten exposure. TCRdb called the RACE reads again in MiXCR, with one record for every CDR3 protein. The data contain 150,000 to 200,000 distinct CDR3 sequences, around a quarter of them singletons. Time point denoted: patch test 3, about 24 weeks after DPC sensitization. Treatment in this sample: therapeutic diphenylcyclopropenone sensitization with weekly scalp DPC. The specimen comprised whole blood, sampled in connection with sensitization to the hapten diphenylcyclopropenone (DPC). These receptors were collected from a woman between 40 and 55 years old with alopecia areata. Some clones in this sample may be carry-over from other donors' samples.

Only a few counts were recorded for this clonotype. This sequence joins TRBV9 and TRBJ2-7, with 11 bases aligning to TRBD1. The CDR3 is 15 amino acids. J gave up 4 bases and V 2 bases, and 5 bases lay outside the gene matches. The germline gives CDR1 SGDLS, CDR2 YYNGEE. The CDR3 DNA follows: TGTGCCAGCAGCGTGTCGGGGACAGGGGGTTACGAGCAGTACTTC. Amino acid sequence: CASSVSGTGGYEQYF.

This clonotype came up a few times. The chain recombines TRBV28 with TRBJ1-3; D possibly corresponds to TRBD1 (5 bases). Germline CDR1 and CDR2: MDHEN and SYDVKM. The CDR3 spans 17 residues. V lost 1 base, J lost 1 base, and 14 bases lay in between. CDR3 nucleotides: TGTGCCAGCAGTTTATCGGGGGAATGGGAGTCTGGAAACACCATATATTTT. As protein: CASSLSGEWESGNTIYF.

CDR3: CSARDPRAPNGEQFF. The CDR3 DNA reads TGCAGTGCTAGAGATCCCAGAGCCCCCAACGGTGAGCAGTTCTTC. This chain uses TRBV20-1 with TRBJ2-1; D unresolved. Trimming cost V 0 bases and J 9 bases, with 18 bases left between them. This CDR3 is built from 15 residues. Germline assignment: CDR1 DFQATT and CDR2 SNEGSKA (reference sequence).

This clonotype has only a few counts. V and J are TRBV20-1 and TRBJ2-2; D may be TRBD1 (6 bases). CDR3 length: 16 residues. The germline V gene has CDR1 DFQATT and CDR2 SNEGSKA (reference sequence). V lost 4 bases, J lost 3 bases, and 18 bases lay in between. The CDR3 DNA is TGCAGTGCTAACCCTAGGGGGAGTTACGACACCGGGGAGCTGTTTTTT. Amino acids: CSANPRGSYDTGELFF.

V and J are TRBV29-1 and TRBJ2-7; a weak D match, TRBD2 (6 bases). Germline V gene data show CDR1 as SQVTM and CDR2 as ANQGSEA. This CDR3 has 12 amino acids. Trimming took 5 bases from V and 2 from J, leaving 10 bases between them. CDR3 nucleotides: TGCAGCGTTCGGGGGACGGCCTACGAGCAGTACTTC. It yields the protein CSVRGTAYEQYF.

This clonotype was recorded a few times. This chain connects TRBV7-3 to TRBJ2-5, with a weak D call TRBD2 (5 bases). Looked up from germline, CDR1 is SGHTA and CDR2 is FQGTGA. There are 13 residues in the CDR3. The V end was cut by 6 bases, the J end by 3 bases, with 11 bases between. The CDR3 nucleotides are TGTGCCAGCAGTCCTCCAGCGGAAGAGACCCAGTACTTC. Residues: CASSPPAEETQYF.

This clonotype appeared a few times. This sequence joins TRBV5-5 and TRBJ2-7; TRBD1 matches at 10 bases. The germline gives CDR1 SGHKS, CDR2 YYEKEE (reference sequence). This CDR3 contains 15 residues. The V segment lost 0 bases and the J segment 6 bases; nucleotides outside the gene matches: 6. CDR3 nucleotide sequence: TGTGCCAGCAGCTTGGAGGGACAGGGGAGGTTCGAGCAGTACTTC. Translated: CASSLEGQGRFEQYF.

This chain uses TRBV6-2 or TRBV6-3 with TRBJ2-1; 7 bases map to TRBD2. Germline V gene data show CDR1 as MNHEY and CDR2 as SVGEGT. The trim removed 5 bases at V and 3 bases at J, leaving 7 bases unmatched. The CDR3 spans 15 residues. The CDR3 loop reads CASSPQGLLYNEQFF. The CDR3 DNA sequence: TGTGCCAGCAGTCCCCAGGGACTACTCTACAATGAGCAGTTCTTC.

This clonotype turned up a few times. The rearrangement links TRBV29-1 to TRBJ2-1; 7 bases agree with TRBD2. CDR3 size: 11 residues. CDR1 and CDR2 (germline): SQVTM, ANQGSEA. The V and J ends lost 6 bases and 5 bases, in that order; junction bases with no gene match: 1. Written as DNA, the CDR3 is TGCAGCGTGGGGGGGGACAATGAGCAGTTCTTC. This encodes CSVGGDNEQFF.

The chain recombines TRBV7-2 with TRBJ2-3; 8 bases fit TRBD2. The CDR3 consists of 14 residues. CDR1 SGHTA and CDR2 FQGNSA come from the germline V gene. With V trimmed by 9 bases and J by 2 bases, 7 bases remained unmatched. CDR3 residues: CASTSGPNTDTQYF. DNA of the CDR3: TGTGCCAGTACTAGCGGACCGAACACAGATACGCAGTATTTT.

The J gene is TRBJ2-1, the V gene TRBV20-1, with 9 bases that match TRBD2. The germline V gene has CDR1 DFQATT and CDR2 SNEGSKA (reference sequence). After removal of 3 bases from V and 6 bases from J, the junction contained 9 bases not matched to a gene. The CDR3 length is 15 residues. CDR3 amino acids: CSARSGLATINEQFF. The CDR3 coding sequence is TGCAGTGCTAGGTCGGGACTAGCCACAATCAATGAGCAGTTCTTC.

This clonotype was seen only a few times. The chain links TRBV4-2 to TRBJ1-1, with D hard to call. V dropped 3 bases and J dropped 6 bases, with 14 bases sitting between them. The germline CDR1 and CDR2 sequences are LGHNA and YNFKEQ. The CDR3 totals 14 residues. The CDR3, as DNA: TGTGCCAGCAGCCAGGCGACCCAGAGCGCTGAAGCTTTCTTT. Protein: CASSQATQSAEAFF.

This clonotype was seen a few times. This chain connects TRBV29-1 to TRBJ2-3, with D possibly TRBD2 on 6 matching bases. V gave up 3 bases and J gave up 5 bases, with 6 bases separating them. Germline CDR1 reads SQVTM; CDR2 reads ANQGSEA. The length of the CDR3 is 11 residues. This CDR3 is CSVDGGDTQYF. DNA of the CDR3: TGCAGCGTTGACGGGGGAGATACGCAGTATTTT.

Only a few counts were recorded for this clonotype. CDR3 sequence reads: CSGGTGRFNEQFF. DNA of the CDR3: TGCAGCGGGGGGACAGGGAGATTCAATGAGCAGTTCTTC. The chain combines TRBV29-1 with TRBJ2-1, with TRBD1 matching over 9 bases. The CDR3 has 13 amino acids. Germline-derived CDR1 and CDR2 are SQVTM and ANQGSEA. Trimming removed 7 bases from V and 6 bases from J; junction bases left unmatched: 7.

This rearrangement joins TRBV7-8 to TRBJ1-3; no firm D call. Germline loops: CDR1 SGHVS, CDR2 FQNEAQ. V shed 1 base and J shed 0 bases, with 16 bases lying between them. The CDR3 loop spans 18 amino acids. This chain's CDR3 is CASSLDLPAIISGNTIYF. CDR3 sequence (DNA): TGTGCCAGCAGCTTAGACCTACCCGCGATAATCTCTGGAAACACCATATATTTT.

This clonotype was seen a few times. The chain links TRBV10-3 to TRBJ1-4; D unresolved. This CDR3 region has 16 residues. The V end was cut by 3 bases, the J end by 2 bases, with 13 bases between. Germline CDR1 ENHRY, CDR2 SYGVKD. The CDR3 coding sequence is TGTGCCATCAGTGAAGGAAACCGGCTTACTAATGAAAAACTGTTTTTT. It specifies CAISEGNRLTNEKLFF.

This clonotype was observed a single time. The chain employs TRBV7-2 and TRBJ2-1; 7 bases map to TRBD2. Germline values: CDR1 SGHTA, CDR2 FQGNSA. CDR3 size: 16 residues. Trimming took 0 bases from V and 3 from J; bases not matched to a gene: 5. The CDR3 DNA reads as TGTGCCAGCAGCTTAGCGGCTAGCGGTCACTACAATGAGCAGTTCTTC. Its protein is CASSLAASGHYNEQFF.

The chain is built from TRBV29-1 and TRBJ2-5, with D hard to call. There are 13 residues in the CDR3. V was trimmed by 0 bases and J by 5 bases, leaving 10 bases between them. CDR1 SQVTM and CDR2 ANQGSEA come from the germline V gene. The CDR3 loop reads CSVEEVWSETQYF. The CDR3 nucleotides read TGCAGCGTTGAAGAAGTGTGGTCTGAGACCCAGTACTTC.

This chain joins TRBV12-3 or TRBV12-4 and TRBJ1-6, with D hard to call. The V gene lost 1 base and the J gene lost 9 bases, with 4 bases spanning the gap. This CDR3 has 12 residues. The CDR3 is CASSLGGSPLHF. DNA for the CDR3: TGTGCCAGCAGTTTAGGCGGTTCACCCCTCCACTTT.

J is TRBJ2-7 and V is TRBV4-2; TRBD2 might be the D (6 bases). The CDR3 spans 17 residues. Germline CDR1 and CDR2: LGHNA and YNFKEQ. V shed 0 bases and J shed 0 bases, with 15 bases lying between them. CDR3 sequence (DNA): TGTGCCAGCAGCCAAGATTTAGGTGCGGGAAGCTCCTACGAGCAGTACTTC. It encodes CASSQDLGAGSSYEQYF.

This clonotype appeared a few times. V and J are TRBV4-1 and TRBJ1-2; TRBD1 might be the D (5 bases). Looked up from germline, CDR1 is MGHRA and CDR2 is YSYEKL. V was clipped by 4 bases and J by 4 bases, with 13 bases between them. This CDR3 contains 14 residues. The CDR3 nucleotides read TGCGCCAGCAGCCCGAAGCAGGGAAGCTATGGCTACACCTTC. As protein: CASSPKQGSYGYTF.

The chain employs TRBV20-1 and TRBJ2-5; D may be TRBD1 or TRBD2 (6 bases each). Trimming removed 6 bases from V and 7 bases from J, with 21 bases in between. The CDR3 runs to 14 residues. The germline V gene has CDR1 DFQATT and CDR2 SNEGSKA (reference sequence). CDR3 sequence: CSAAKDRWGATQYF. CDR3 nucleotides: TGCAGTGCAGCTAAAGACAGATGGGGGGCGACCCAGTACTTC.

This clonotype has at least ten counts. V and J are TRBV7-2 and TRBJ2-1; the D is unclear. The CDR3 is 11 amino acids. V was shortened by 5 bases and J by 3 bases, with 2 bases between the two germline ends. Germline V lookup: CDR1 SGHTA, CDR2 FQGNSA. CDR3 in amino acids: CASSNYNEQFF. CDR3 DNA sequence: TGTGCCAGCAGCAACTACAATGAGCAGTTCTTC.

The rearrangement joins TRBV12-3 or TRBV12-4 to TRBJ2-5, with no clear D. Trimming pared 6 bases from V and 5 bases from J, leaving 10 bases between. The CDR3 runs 12 residues. CDR3 coding DNA: TGTGCCAGCAGGTCCATGGGTGAGACCCAGTACTTC. This sequence encodes CASRSMGETQYF.